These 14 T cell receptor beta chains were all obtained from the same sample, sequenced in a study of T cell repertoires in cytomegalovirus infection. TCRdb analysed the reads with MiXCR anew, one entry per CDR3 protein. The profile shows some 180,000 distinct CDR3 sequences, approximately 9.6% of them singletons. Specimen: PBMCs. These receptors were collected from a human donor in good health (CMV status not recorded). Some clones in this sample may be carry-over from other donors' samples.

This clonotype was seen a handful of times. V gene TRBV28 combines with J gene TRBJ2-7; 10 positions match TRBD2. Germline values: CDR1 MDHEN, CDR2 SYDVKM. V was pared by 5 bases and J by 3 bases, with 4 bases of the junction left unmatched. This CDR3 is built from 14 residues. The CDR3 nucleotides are TGTGCCAGCAGTCTAGCGGGAGACCTCTACGAGCAGTACTTC. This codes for CASSLAGDLYEQYF.

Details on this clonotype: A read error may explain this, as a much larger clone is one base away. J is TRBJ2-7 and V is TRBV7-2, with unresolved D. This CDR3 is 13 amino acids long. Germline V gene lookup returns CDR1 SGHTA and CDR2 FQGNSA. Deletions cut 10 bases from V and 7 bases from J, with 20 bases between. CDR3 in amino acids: CAIWTALGREQYF. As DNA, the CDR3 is TGTGCCATCTGGACCGCCCTCGGCCGGGAGCAGTACTTC.

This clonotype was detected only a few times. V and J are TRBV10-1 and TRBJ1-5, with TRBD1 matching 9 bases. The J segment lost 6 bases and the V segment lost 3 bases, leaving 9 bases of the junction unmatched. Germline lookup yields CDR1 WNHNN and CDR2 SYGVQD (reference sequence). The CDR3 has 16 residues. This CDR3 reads CASSDPPQGAIQPQHF. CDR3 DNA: TGCGCCAGCAGTGATCCTCCACAGGGGGCCATTCAGCCCCAGCATTTT.

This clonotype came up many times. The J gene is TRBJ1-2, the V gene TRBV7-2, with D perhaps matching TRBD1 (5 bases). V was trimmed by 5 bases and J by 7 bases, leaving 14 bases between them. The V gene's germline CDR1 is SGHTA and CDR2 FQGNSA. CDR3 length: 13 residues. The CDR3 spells CASSPRGELGYTF. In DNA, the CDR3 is TGTGCCAGCAGCCCCAGAGGGGAGCTTGGCTACACCTTC.

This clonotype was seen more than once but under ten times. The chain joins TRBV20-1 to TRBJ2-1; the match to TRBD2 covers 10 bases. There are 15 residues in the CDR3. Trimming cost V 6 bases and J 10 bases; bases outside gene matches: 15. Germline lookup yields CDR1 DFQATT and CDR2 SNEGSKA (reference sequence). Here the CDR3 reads CSAGRVLAGAWEQFF. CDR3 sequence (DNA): TGCAGTGCGGGTAGGGTCCTAGCGGGAGCCTGGGAGCAGTTCTTC.

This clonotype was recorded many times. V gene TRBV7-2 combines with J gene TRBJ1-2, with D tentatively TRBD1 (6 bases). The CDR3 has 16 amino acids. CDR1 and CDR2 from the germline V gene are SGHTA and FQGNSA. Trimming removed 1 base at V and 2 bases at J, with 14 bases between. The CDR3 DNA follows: TGTGCCAGCAGCTTAGGGGGGCGCGGGTTGAACTATGGCTACACCTTC. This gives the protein CASSLGGRGLNYGYTF.

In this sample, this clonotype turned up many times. The CDR3 nucleotides are TGTGCCAGCAGCTTACGGGGGGGCCGGATGAACACTGAAGCTTTCTTT. Translating it yields CASSLRGGRMNTEAFF. The chain is built from TRBV11-2 and TRBJ1-1, with D perhaps TRBD1 (6 bases). In germline, CDR1 is SGHAT, CDR2 FQNNGV. Trimming pared 2 bases from V and 0 bases from J, leaving 13 bases between. This CDR3 has 16 residues.

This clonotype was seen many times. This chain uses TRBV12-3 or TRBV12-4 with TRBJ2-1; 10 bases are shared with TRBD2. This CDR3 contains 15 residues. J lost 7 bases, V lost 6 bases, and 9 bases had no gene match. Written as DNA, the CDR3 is TGTGCCAGCAGGCACACTAGCGGGGCTTTAAATGAGCAGTTCTTC. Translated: CASRHTSGALNEQFF.

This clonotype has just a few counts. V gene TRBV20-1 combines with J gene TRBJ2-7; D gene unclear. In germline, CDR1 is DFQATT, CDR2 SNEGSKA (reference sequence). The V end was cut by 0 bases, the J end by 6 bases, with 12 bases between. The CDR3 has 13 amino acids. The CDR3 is CSARERAIPEQYF. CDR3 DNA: TGCAGTGCTAGAGAGCGCGCTATCCCCGAGCAGTACTTC.

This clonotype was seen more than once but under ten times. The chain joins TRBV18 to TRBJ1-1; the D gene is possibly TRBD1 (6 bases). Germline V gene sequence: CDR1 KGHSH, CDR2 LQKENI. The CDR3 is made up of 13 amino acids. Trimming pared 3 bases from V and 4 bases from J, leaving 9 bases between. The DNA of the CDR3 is TGTGCCAGCTCACCCCAGGGGTTCACTGAAGCTTTCTTT. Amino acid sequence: CASSPQGFTEAFF. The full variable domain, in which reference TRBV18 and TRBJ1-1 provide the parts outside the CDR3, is NAGVMQNPRHLVRRRGQEARLRCSPMKGHSHVYWYRQLPEEGLKFMVYLQKENIIDESGMPKERFSAEFPKEGPSILRIQQVVRGDSAAYFCASSPQGFTEAFFGQGTRLTVV.

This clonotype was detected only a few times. The CDR3 loop reads CSAPPEQLIYGYTF. CDR3 bases: TGCAGTGCTCCTCCGGAACAGTTGATCTATGGCTACACCTTC. V and J are TRBV20-1 and TRBJ1-2, with D hard to call. Germline V gene sequence: CDR1 DFQATT, CDR2 SNEGSKA (reference sequence). Trimming took 5 bases from V and 4 from J, leaving 17 bases between them. The CDR3 is 14 residues long.

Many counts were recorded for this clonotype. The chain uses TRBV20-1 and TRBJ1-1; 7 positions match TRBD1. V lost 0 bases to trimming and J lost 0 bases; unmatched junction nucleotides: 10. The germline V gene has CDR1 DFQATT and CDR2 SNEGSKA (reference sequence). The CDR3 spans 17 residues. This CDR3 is CSARDRAGGVVNTEAFF. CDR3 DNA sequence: TGCAGTGCTAGAGATCGAGCAGGGGGGGTAGTGAACACTGAAGCTTTCTTT.

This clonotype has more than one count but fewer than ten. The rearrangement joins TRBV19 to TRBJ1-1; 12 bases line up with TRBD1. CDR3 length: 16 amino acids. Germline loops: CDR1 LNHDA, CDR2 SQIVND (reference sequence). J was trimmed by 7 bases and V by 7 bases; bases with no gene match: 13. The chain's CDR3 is CASKGGRGQGAYEAFF. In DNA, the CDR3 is TGTGCCAGTAAAGGGGGCCGGGGACAGGGGGCTTATGAAGCTTTCTTT.

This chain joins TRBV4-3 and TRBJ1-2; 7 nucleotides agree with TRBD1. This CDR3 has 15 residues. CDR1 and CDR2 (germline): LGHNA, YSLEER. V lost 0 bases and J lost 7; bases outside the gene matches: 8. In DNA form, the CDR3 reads TGCGCCAGCAGCCAAGATGTGAGGGGGCATAGTGGCTACACCTTC. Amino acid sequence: CASSQDVRGHSGYTF.